This entry lists 6 T cell receptor beta chains sequenced from one sample in a study of cytomegalovirus exposure and HLA in healthy donors. The PCR employed 60 Vbeta primers together with 13 Jbeta primers. Generated by immunoSEQ multiplex PCR, the TCRdb table keeps only in-frame clones and is missing some. Altogether more than 110,000 clones are present, approximately 80% being singletons, with the ten largest covering just over 5%. Source material: PBMCs. The source is a male donor in good health and CMV-seronegative.

The chain couples TRBV27 to TRBJ1-5, with 7 positions matching TRBD1. Losses at the gene ends were 6 bases for V and 6 bases for J; bases not matched to a gene: 11. The V gene's germline CDR1 is MNHEY and CDR2 SMNVEV (reference sequence). This CDR3 contains 15 residues. The CDR3 spells CASSPTGVGGQPQHF. The CDR3 bases are TGTGCCAGCAGCCCAACAGGGGTCGGGGGTCAGCCCCAGCATTTT.

The V call is TRBV7-9, the J call TRBJ2-3, with 12 bases aligning to TRBD2. The CDR3 has 18 amino acids. J was trimmed by 1 base and V by 6 bases; bases with no gene match: 11. CDR1 SEHNR and CDR2 FQNEAQ come from the germline V gene (reference sequence). The CDR3 DNA reads as TGTGCCAGCAGAGGCCGGGGACTAGCGGGCCCCGGCACAGATACGCAGTATTTT. It yields the protein CASRGRGLAGPGTDTQYF.

The gene calls are TRBV19 and TRBJ2-7; 7 nucleotides agree with TRBD2. The CDR3 has 15 amino acids. Trimming cost V 2 bases and J 6 bases; bases outside gene matches: 10. Germline V CDR1 and CDR2: LNHDA, SQIVND (reference sequence). The CDR3 here is CASSISGLVSAEQYF. In DNA, the CDR3 is TGTGCCAGTAGTATATCAGGACTAGTCTCCGCCGAGCAGTACTTC.

The chain has TRBV6-5 and TRBJ2-7; maybe TRBD1 (6 bases). This CDR3 spans 13 amino acids. V was cut by 0 bases and J by 4 bases, with 7 bases left in between. Germline CDR1 is MNHEY and CDR2 is SVGAGI. As DNA, the CDR3 is TGTGCCAGCAGTTACTCAACAGGGTACGAGCAGTACTTC. This gives the protein CASSYSTGYEQYF.

This chain connects TRBV11-2 to TRBJ2-1, with D possibly TRBD2 on 5 matching bases. Trimming shortened V by 3 bases and J by 9 bases, and 6 bases separated the two germline ends. Per the germline V gene, CDR1 is SGHAT and CDR2 is FQNNGV. The CDR3 loop spans 11 amino acids. The CDR3 bases are TGTGCCAGCAGCTTGAGGGCTGAGCAGTTCTTC. Its protein is CASSLRAEQFF.

This chain joins TRBV18 and TRBJ1-1, with D possibly TRBD1 on 5 matching bases. V lost 3 bases, J lost 1 base, and 9 bases lay in between. Germline CDR1 reads KGHSH; CDR2 reads LQKENI. The CDR3 is 14 amino acids. The CDR3 DNA follows: TGTGCCAGCTCACCCCGGGGGGAGAACACTGAAGCTTTCTTT. Protein sequence: CASSPRGENTEAFF. The full variable domain, with the rest looked up from reference TRBV18 and TRBJ1-1, is NAGVMQNPRHLVRRRGQEARLRCSPMKGHSHVYWYRQLPEEGLKFMVYLQKENIIDESGMPKERFSAEFPKEGPSILRIQQVVRGDSAAYFCASSPRGENTEAFFGQGTRLTVV.